Listed here is a single T cell receptor (beta chain). Which antigen it targets is not known. Base qualities are missing; no much larger clone stands one base away. Library generation was performed with the immunoSEQ multiplex PCR assay. As stored in TCRdb, this immuneACCESS dataset retains in-frame rearrangements with V and J assigned. A fraction of the clones does not appear; measured against another copy, unresolved V genes explain less than half of the discrepancy, and the remainder lacks a known reason. Present in this sample are tens of thousands of clones, over 75% of which were seen just once. Of the sample, approximately 2.3% falls within the top ten clones. This specimen belongs to a study of T cell changes during pregnancy in multiple sclerosis (dated by TCRdb to the late 2010s). A note on the overall study: In women with multiple sclerosis, the researchers looked at how the T cell repertoire shifted as pregnancy progressed.

Trimming leaves V shorter by 5 bases and J shorter by 5 bases, with the junction holding 10 bases beyond the gene matches. Spanning cysteine to phenylalanine, the CDR3 consists of 16 amino acids. Just CDR3 DNA is preserved here, 48 bases in frame from base 1. The germline V gene encodes CDR1 SGHNT and CDR2 YENEEA. Specimen: peripheral blood, collected in the first trimester of pregnancy. This receptor was taken from a female donor in good health, enrolled as a control in a pregnancy study. The sequence joins TRBV11-3 to TRBJ2-2; 8 central bases correspond to TRBD2. Here the CDR3 is given as CASSPHSGIRTGELFF. The nucleotide sequence is given as TGTGCCAGCAGCCCTCATAGCGGGATAAGAACCGGGGAGCTGTTTTTT.